This TCR beta chain derives from a study of PD-1 blockade in classical Hodgkin lymphoma. Repertoires were generated with immunoSEQ multiplex PCR, while TCRdb's copy carries only in-frame clones and drops some. The repertoire holds fewer than 35,000 clones, with 80% to 95% as singletons. The time point: cycle 4 day 1 (C4D1), after more than five weeks of nivolumab. Relapses following autologous stem cell transplantation were seen in all patients, with brentuximab vedotin exposure varying. Negative magnetic selection isolated CD4+ T cells from thawed PBMCs. The CDR3 loop spans 19 amino acids. Per germline, CDR1 SEHNR and CDR2 FQNEAQ (reference sequence). J was trimmed by 8 bases and V by 3 bases; bases with no gene match: 20.

The sample in question was CD4+ T cells from blood, obtained before the fourth cycle of nivolumab. The chain couples TRBV7-9 to TRBJ2-1, with TRBD2 matching over 9 bases. The TCR was taken from a human donor with classical Hodgkin lymphoma. This CDR3 reads CASSFSFRGFGLARDEQFF. Here the CDR3 DNA reads TGTGCCAGCAGCTTTTCTTTCCGGGGGTTCGGACTAGCGAGGGATGAGCAGTTCTTC.